A selection of T cell receptor beta chains follows, all from one sample in a study of shared clonotypes between healthy human individuals. Clones were sequenced by immunoSEQ multiplex PCR, and TCRdb holds only the in-frame ones, with some missing. The sample consists of millions of clones, roughly 94% of them appearing once. Sequencing was performed on naive CD4+ T cells sorted from blood. Source of these receptors: a man aged 18 to 29 in good health. CDR3s include the opening cysteine and the closing phenylalanine or tryptophan. Fields, in order: CDR3 DNA, CDR3 protein, D gene, clone size, J gene, V gene. The D gene is left open where the match is weak. Some rows mark clone size as missing; the rest say once, few, many or name a class of expanded clone.

DNA: TGCGCCAGCAGCCTGGGGCGCACCAACTCTGGAAACACCATATATTTT
CDR3: CASSLGRTNSGNTIYF
D: .
size: .
J: TRBJ1-3
V: TRBV5-1

DNA: TGTGCCAGTAGTATGTGGGGGCCGAACACCGGGGAGCTGTTTTTT
CDR3: CASSMWGPNTGELFF
D: .
size: .
J: TRBJ2-2
V: TRBV19

DNA: TGTGCCAGCAGCTCCAATATCGGTCTCTCCTACGAGCAGTACTTC
CDR3: CASSSNIGLSYEQYF
D: .
size: .
J: TRBJ2-7
V: TRBV7-2

DNA: TGTGCCAGCAGCTTAGTCGGACGGACCGAAGCTTTCTTT
CDR3: CASSLVGRTEAFF
D: .
size: .
J: TRBJ1-1
V: TRBV11-2

DNA: TGTGCCAGCAAATACGCCTCAAACAACTATGGCTACACCTTC
CDR3: CASKYASNNYGYTF
D: .
size: many
J: TRBJ1-2
V: TRBV6-6

DNA: TGTGCCAGCAGTGGGGCCGGGCAGGGGCAAGAGACCCAGTACTTC
CDR3: CASSGAGQGQETQYF
D: .
size: .
J: TRBJ2-5
V: TRBV6-6

DNA: TGTGCCAGCAGTTTAGGGCTAGCGGTCACAGATACGCAGTATTTT
CDR3: CASSLGLAVTDTQYF
D: TRBD2
size: .
J: TRBJ2-3
V: TRBV27

DNA: TGTGCCAGCACTAGACAGGGGGCCACCGGGGAGCTGTTTTTT
CDR3: CASTRQGATGELFF
D: TRBD1
size: .
J: TRBJ2-2
V: TRBV6-5

DNA: TGTGCCAGCGGGACTAGAAACCTTCCCTACGAGCAGTACTTC
CDR3: CASGTRNLPYEQYF
D: TRBD2
size: .
J: TRBJ2-7
V: TRBV28

DNA: TGTGCCAGCAGCGCCGGAGGGCCCTCCTACGAGCAGTACTTC
CDR3: CASSAGGPSYEQYF
D: .
size: .
J: TRBJ2-7
V: TRBV7-2

DNA: TGTGCCAGCACCTCCGATAGGGCGTACACCGGGGAGCTGTTTTTT
CDR3: CASTSDRAYTGELFF
D: .
size: .
J: TRBJ2-2
V: TRBV11-2

DNA: TGTGCCAGCAGTTACGGGGCGCCGGTGACTGAAGCTTTCTTT
CDR3: CASSYGAPVTEAFF
D: .
size: .
J: TRBJ1-1
V: TRBV2

DNA: TGTGCCAGCAGCTTAGCGGGGACTTGGGATGGCTACACCTTC
CDR3: CASSLAGTWDGYTF
D: .
size: .
J: TRBJ1-2
V: TRBV7-9

DNA: TGTGCCAGCAGTTACAACGGGGGTGAAAAACTGTTTTTT
CDR3: CASSYNGGEKLFF
D: .
size: .
J: TRBJ1-4
V: TRBV6-5

DNA: TGTGCCAGCAGCGCTATTCAGGGGATGAACACTGAAGCTTTCTTT
CDR3: CASSAIQGMNTEAFF
D: .
size: .
J: TRBJ1-1
V: TRBV2

DNA: TGTGCCTGGGCCTCAGGATTGGATCAGCCCCAGCATTTT
CDR3: CAWASGLDQPQHF
D: .
size: .
J: TRBJ1-5
V: TRBV30

DNA: TGTGCCAGCAGCCTCCTCGAGGCAAATACGCAGTATTTT
CDR3: CASSLLEANTQYF
D: .
size: .
J: TRBJ2-3
V: TRBV5-8

DNA: TGTGCCAGCAGCTCCCGCGGGACAACTAATGAAAAACTGTTTTTT
CDR3: CASSSRGTTNEKLFF
D: .
size: .
J: TRBJ1-4
V: TRBV7-9

DNA: TGTGCCAGCCGGGACAGTGGTGAAGCTTTCTTT
CDR3: CASRDSGEAFF
D: TRBD1
size: .
J: TRBJ1-1
V: TRBV2

DNA: TGTGCCAGTAGTATGGCTAGCGGGAGGAATTACGAGCAGTACTTC
CDR3: CASSMASGRNYEQYF
D: TRBD2
size: .
J: TRBJ2-7
V: TRBV19

DNA: TGCGCCAGCAGCCTCTTCGGGACAGGGACGGGAGAGACCCAGTACTTC
CDR3: CASSLFGTGTGETQYF
D: TRBD1
size: once
J: TRBJ2-5
V: TRBV4-1

DNA: TGTGCCAGCAGCTTAGCAGGGTTTAATCAGCCCCAGCATTTT
CDR3: CASSLAGFNQPQHF
D: .
size: .
J: TRBJ1-5
V: TRBV7-9

DNA: TGTGCCTGGAGTGTCAGCGAGACCCGGCGAAACACCATATATTTT
CDR3: CAWSVSETRRNTIYF
D: .
size: .
J: TRBJ1-3
V: TRBV30

DNA: TGTGCCAGCATCAGGAGGCCAGGGAGCTCTGGGGCCAACGTCCTGACTTTC
CDR3: CASIRRPGSSGANVLTF
D: .
size: .
J: TRBJ2-6
V: TRBV28

DNA: TGTGCCAGCAGCCAGGGACTAGCAGCGAACACCGGGGAGCTGTTTTTT
CDR3: CASSQGLAANTGELFF
D: TRBD2
size: .
J: TRBJ2-2
V: TRBV5-6

DNA: TGTGCCAGCAGTTACTCCGGGAACACCATATATTTT
CDR3: CASSYSGNTIYF
D: .
size: few
J: TRBJ1-3
V: TRBV6-6

DNA: TGTGCCAGCAATTACGCTAACTATGGCTACACCTTC
CDR3: CASNYANYGYTF
D: .
size: once
J: TRBJ1-2
V: TRBV28

DNA: TGTGCCAGCAGCCGACAGGGGTACTACGAGCAGTACTTC
CDR3: CASSRQGYYEQYF
D: TRBD1
size: .
J: TRBJ2-7
V: TRBV27

DNA: TGTGCCATCAGTGGACAGGGGCGTTCCTACAATGAGCAGTTCTTC
CDR3: CAISGQGRSYNEQFF
D: TRBD1
size: .
J: TRBJ2-1
V: TRBV10-3

DNA: TGCGCCAGCAGCCAATCCCTAGAGCGCTATGGCTACACCTTC
CDR3: CASSQSLERYGYTF
D: .
size: .
J: TRBJ1-2
V: TRBV4-1

DNA: TGTGCCAGCAGCCCCTACGCGACTATTCCAAGGACAGGGCGCACAGATACGCAGTATTTT
CDR3: CASSPYATIPRTGRTDTQYF
D: TRBD1
size: .
J: TRBJ2-3
V: TRBV27

DNA: TGTGCCAGCAGTCTAGACTCCTATAATTCACCCCTCCACTTT
CDR3: CASSLDSYNSPLHF
D: .
size: .
J: TRBJ1-6
V: TRBV6-5

DNA: TGTGCCACCAGCAGAGAACAGGGGTTCTATGGCTACACCTTC
CDR3: CATSREQGFYGYTF
D: TRBD1
size: .
J: TRBJ1-2
V: TRBV15

DNA: TGTGCCAGCAGTTTATTGCAGACCCAGTACTTC
CDR3: CASSLLQTQYF
D: .
size: .
J: TRBJ2-5
V: TRBV28

DNA: TGTGCCAGCTCACGTTCTGGGGCCAACGTCCTGACTTTC
CDR3: CASSRSGANVLTF
D: .
size: .
J: TRBJ2-6
V: TRBV18

DNA: TGTGCCAGCAGCTTGGTGGGCCGGGAGACCCAGTACTTC
CDR3: CASSLVGRETQYF
D: .
size: .
J: TRBJ2-5
V: TRBV5-6

DNA: TGTGCCAGCAATAGCGGGGGACCTTGGGAGACCCAGTACTTC
CDR3: CASNSGGPWETQYF
D: TRBD2
size: .
J: TRBJ2-5
V: TRBV25-1

DNA: TGCGCCAGCAGCTTGGGAGGGCGGGATACGCAGTATTTT
CDR3: CASSLGGRDTQYF
D: .
size: .
J: TRBJ2-3
V: TRBV5-1

DNA: TGTGCCAGCAGTTTATGGGGGGCTTCCGGCACTGAAGCTTTCTTT
CDR3: CASSLWGASGTEAFF
D: .
size: .
J: TRBJ1-1
V: TRBV27

DNA: TGTGCCAGCCATATGGGGGGACTTAATGAAAAACTGTTTTTT
CDR3: CASHMGGLNEKLFF
D: .
size: .
J: TRBJ1-4
V: TRBV19

DNA: TGCAGCGTCCGGACAGGCTCCTACGAGCAGTACTTC
CDR3: CSVRTGSYEQYF
D: TRBD1
size: .
J: TRBJ2-7
V: TRBV29-1

DNA: TGCGCCAGCAGCCAGGACGACAGGGTGAGCACAGATACGCAGTATTTT
CDR3: CASSQDDRVSTDTQYF
D: TRBD1
size: .
J: TRBJ2-3
V: TRBV4-3

DNA: TGTGCCAGCGCCCAAAAGGGAACCGGGGAGCTGTTTTTT
CDR3: CASAQKGTGELFF
D: .
size: .
J: TRBJ2-2
V: TRBV11-3

DNA: TGTGCCAGCTCATCAGCCTCGGGGAACACTGAAGCTTTCTTT
CDR3: CASSSASGNTEAFF
D: .
size: .
J: TRBJ1-1
V: TRBV18

DNA: TGTGCCAGTAGTACCCAGGGTGCAGGGGGGCACGGCTACACCTTC
CDR3: CASSTQGAGGHGYTF
D: TRBD1
size: .
J: TRBJ1-2
V: TRBV19

DNA: TGTGCCAGCAGTCCAGGACTAGGAGTATCCTACGAGCAGTACTTC
CDR3: CASSPGLGVSYEQYF
D: TRBD2
size: .
J: TRBJ2-7
V: TRBV28

DNA: TGCGCCAGCAGCCAAGTGGGACAGGTAACCAACTATGGCTACACCTTC
CDR3: CASSQVGQVTNYGYTF
D: TRBD1
size: .
J: TRBJ1-2
V: TRBV4-1

DNA: TGTGCCAGCAGCTTGGGGACAGGGGACAATTCACCCCTCCACTTT
CDR3: CASSLGTGDNSPLHF
D: TRBD1
size: .
J: TRBJ1-6
V: TRBV5-4

DNA: TGTGCCAGCAGCTTGGTAGGGTTTGTCTACGAGCAGTACTTC
CDR3: CASSLVGFVYEQYF
D: .
size: .
J: TRBJ2-7
V: TRBV5-8

DNA: TGTGCCATCACCCAGGGCCTTTCCTCTGGAAACACCATATATTTT
CDR3: CAITQGLSSGNTIYF
D: .
size: .
J: TRBJ1-3
V: TRBV10-3

DNA: TGTGCCAGCAGCTTAGCGTCCCAAGTCCACTTT
CDR3: CASSLASQVHF
D: .
size: few
J: TRBJ1-6
V: TRBV11-2

DNA: TGCAGCGTTGGAGGGCAGGGGCGCACAGATACGCAGTATTTT
CDR3: CSVGGQGRTDTQYF
D: .
size: .
J: TRBJ2-3
V: TRBV29-1

DNA: TGCGCCAGCAGCCTTAGACAGGAGGGTGGCTACACCTTC
CDR3: CASSLRQEGGYTF
D: .
size: .
J: TRBJ1-2
V: TRBV4-1

DNA: TGCGCCAGCAGCCTAGGACGGTCCTTGAGCACTGAAGCTTTCTTT
CDR3: CASSLGRSLSTEAFF
D: .
size: .
J: TRBJ1-1
V: TRBV5-1

DNA: TGTGCCAGCAGCTTGAATCCCAGGGGCGCTGAAGCTTTCTTT
CDR3: CASSLNPRGAEAFF
D: .
size: .
J: TRBJ1-1
V: TRBV5-6

DNA: TGTGCTAGTGGTAAAGACCAGGGTGCAGGCAATCAGCCCCAGCATTTT
CDR3: CASGKDQGAGNQPQHF
D: .
size: .
J: TRBJ1-5
V: TRBV12-5

DNA: TGTGCCAGCAGTGAAGGGGTGGGTGAAAAACTGTTTTTT
CDR3: CASSEGVGEKLFF
D: .
size: once
J: TRBJ1-4
V: TRBV6-4

DNA: TGTGCCAGCAGCTTACCCAGCCCAAACACCATATATTTT
CDR3: CASSLPSPNTIYF
D: .
size: .
J: TRBJ1-3
V: TRBV11-2

DNA: TGTGCCAGCAGTTACTCGGCAAGCTCCTATAATTCACCCCTCCACTTT
CDR3: CASSYSASSYNSPLHF
D: .
size: once
J: TRBJ1-6
V: TRBV6-5